This T cell receptor beta chain comes out of a study of CD8+CD57+ T cells in acquired aplastic anemia. CDR3 length: 13 residues. The V end was cut by 4 bases, the J end by 5 bases, with 12 bases between. The germline gives CDR1 SEHNR, CDR2 FQNEAQ (reference sequence). This clonotype occurred many times. TCR beta VDJ combinations and CDR3 sequences were profiled from genomic DNA. TCRdb passed the reads through MiXCR, listing each CDR3 protein once. The sample lists roughly 58,000 distinct CDR3 sequences, about 50% occurring once. The sample taken for sequencing was sorted CD4+, CD8+, or CD8+CD57+ T cells (not recorded which) from PBMCs. The genes are TRBV7-9 and TRBJ2-7; D is possibly TRBD1 (5 bases). The clonotype was recovered from a human donor in good health, serving as a control. Here the CDR3 reads CASSSQKGDEQYF. Written as DNA, the CDR3 is TGTGCCAGCAGCTCACAGAAAGGGGACGAGCAGTACTTC.